A selection of T cell receptor beta chains follows, all from one sample in a study of blood T cell repertoires in COVID-19. Libraries were prepared by immunoSEQ multiplex PCR; TCRdb keeps only in-frame clonotypes and omits some of them. The table records some 130,000 clones, approximately 82% of them present only once. Sequencing input: peripheral blood. All receptors derive from a man in his forties or fifties with active or convalescent COVID-19. Both conserved end residues are part of each CDR3. A D gene is named only where the DNA matches it firmly. The size entry is marked missing in some rows and otherwise reads once, few, many or a size class.

TRBD1	TRBJ2-7	NA	TRBV10-3	CAIRDRDSLSYEQYF	TGTGCCATCAGGGACCGGGACAGCCTATCCTACGAGCAGTACTTC
NA	TRBJ2-2	NA	TRBV6-5	CASKITSLNTGELFF	TGTGCCAGCAAAATAACTAGCCTTAACACCGGGGAGCTGTTTTTT
NA	TRBJ2-6	NA	TRBV5-1	CASSLGSGANVLTF	TGCGCCAGCAGCTTGGGGAGTGGGGCCAACGTCCTGACTTTC
TRBD2	TRBJ2-7	NA	TRBV11-2	CASSAPGSGGHNREQYF	TGTGCCAGCAGCGCCCCCGGCAGCGGGGGCCACAATCGGGAGCAGTACTTC
NA	TRBJ2-1	NA	TRBV11-3	CASSLVAGNNEQFF	TGTGCCAGCAGCTTAGTTGCCGGGAACAATGAGCAGTTCTTC
TRBD1	TRBJ1-2	NA	TRBV6-5	CASWTGGRGYTF	TGTGCCAGCTGGACAGGGGGCCGTGGCTACACCTTC
NA	TRBJ2-6	NA	TRBV5-6	CASSLAGGQISSGANVLTF	TGTGCCAGCAGCTTGGCCGGGGGACAGATTTCCTCTGGGGCCAACGTCCTGACTTTC
NA	TRBJ2-6	NA	TRBV29-1	CSVESGSGANVLTF	TGCAGCGTTGAATCCGGGTCCGGGGCCAACGTCCTGACTTTC
NA	TRBJ2-5	NA	TRBV24-1	CATSARGDTQETQYF	TGTGCCACCAGTGCCAGGGGGGACACACAGGAGACCCAGTACTTC
NA	TRBJ1-1	NA	TRBV5-1	CASSPTGHGQDAEAFF	TGCGCCAGCAGCCCCACCGGACACGGCCAAGACGCTGAAGCTTTCTTT
NA	TRBJ2-7	NA	TRBV27	CASSLRARESYEQYF	TGTGCCAGCAGCCTGAGGGCGAGGGAATCCTACGAGCAGTACTTC
NA	TRBJ1-2	NA	TRBV29-1	CSVERGSRYGYTF	TGCAGCGTTGAAAGGGGCAGCCGATATGGCTACACCTTC
TRBD2	TRBJ2-1	NA	TRBV2	CASSEAGLAGDQFF	TGTGCCAGCAGTGAAGCGGGACTAGCGGGGGACCAGTTCTTC
NA	TRBJ2-1	many	TRBV9	CASSVGLAVGNEQFF	TGTGCCAGCAGCGTAGGTCTAGCTGTGGGCAATGAGCAGTTCTTC
TRBD1	TRBJ1-5	NA	TRBV10-3	CASGQGGNQPQHF	TGTGCCAGCGGACAGGGTGGCAATCAGCCCCAGCATTTT
TRBD1	TRBJ1-2	NA	TRBV27	CASSLSSRTGRGYTF	TGTGCCAGCAGTTTATCTTCCCGGACAGGGAGGGGCTACACCTTC
NA	TRBJ1-1	NA	TRBV6-5	CASTGGYNTEAFF	TGTGCCAGCACCGGGGGGTATAACACTGAAGCTTTCTTT
TRBD2	TRBJ2-2	many	TRBV24-1	CATSDSPSGGNTGELFF	TGTGCCACCAGTGATTCTCCCAGCGGGGGGAACACCGGGGAGCTGTTTTTT
NA	TRBJ2-1	NA	TRBV9	CASSGLALNEQFF	TGTGCCAGCAGCGGACTGGCCCTTAACGAGCAGTTCTTC
NA	TRBJ1-1	NA	TRBV18	CASSDTQGNTEAFF	TGTGCCAGCTCAGACACTCAGGGGAACACTGAAGCTTTCTTT
TRBD1	TRBJ2-5	NA	TRBV11-1	CASSPRQGQETQYF	TGTGCCAGCAGCCCGAGACAGGGGCAAGAGACCCAGTACTTC
NA	TRBJ2-1	NA	TRBV12-3/TRBV12-4	CASRGGLEQFF	TGTGCCAGCAGAGGAGGACTTGAGCAGTTCTTC
TRBD1	TRBJ2-7	NA	TRBV6-5	CASSYVGQGLEQYF	TGTGCCAGCAGTTACGTGGGACAGGGGTTAGAGCAGTACTTC
NA	TRBJ1-5	once	TRBV19	CASSIAGDSNQPQHF	TGTGCCAGTAGTATAGCGGGGGATAGCAATCAGCCCCAGCATTTT
NA	TRBJ1-3	NA	TRBV7-8	CASSIEGGFSGNTIYF	TGTGCCAGCTCCATCGAAGGGGGATTCTCTGGAAACACCATATATTTT
NA	TRBJ2-2	few	TRBV5-5	CASTPSTVYTGELFF	TGTGCCAGCACTCCCTCGACAGTTTACACCGGGGAGCTGTTTTTT
TRBD1	TRBJ1-2	NA	TRBV2	CASSEAQGVGGGHTF	TGTGCCAGCAGTGAAGCGCAGGGGGTCGGGGGGGGCCACACCTTC
NA	TRBJ2-3	NA	TRBV3-1/TRBV3-2	CASSQGGSTDTQYF	TGTGCCAGCAGCCAGGGGGGTAGCACAGATACGCAGTATTTT
TRBD2	TRBJ2-7	NA	TRBV6-1	CASSERGGGSSYEQYF	TGTGCCAGCAGTGAACGGGGCGGGGGGAGCTCCTACGAGCAGTACTTC
TRBD1	TRBJ1-3	NA	TRBV13	CASSSIKTGAGNTIYF	TGTGCCAGCAGCTCGATAAAGACAGGGGCTGGAAACACCATATATTTT
NA	TRBJ2-7	NA	TRBV3-1/TRBV3-2	CASSQDSGEGTGSHEQYF	TGTGCCAGCAGCCAAGACAGCGGGGAGGGGACAGGAAGCCACGAGCAGTACTTC
NA	TRBJ2-5	NA	TRBV7-3	CASSPVGEETQYF	TGTGCCAGCAGCCCTGTAGGGGAAGAGACCCAGTACTTC
NA	TRBJ1-5	NA	TRBV28	CASSLYLRLSNQPQHF	TGTGCCAGCAGTTTATATTTAAGACTGAGCAATCAGCCCCAGCATTTT
TRBD1	TRBJ1-2	few	TRBV6-5	CASMDRLYGTF	TGTGCCAGCATGGACAGGCTGTATGGCACCTTC
TRBD1	TRBJ2-5	few	TRBV7-3	CASSEMGQAAETQYF	TGTGCCAGCAGCGAAATGGGACAGGCCGCAGAGACCCAGTACTTC
TRBD2	TRBJ2-5	few	TRBV9	CASSHDRGGQETQYF	TGTGCCAGCAGCCACGATCGGGGGGGGCAAGAGACCCAGTACTTC
NA	TRBJ1-3	NA	TRBV19	CASSFLSGATGNTIYF	TGTGCCAGTAGTTTTTTGTCAGGGGCCACTGGAAACACCATATATTTT
NA	TRBJ2-3	NA	TRBV5-4	CASSRDWADTQYF	TGTGCCAGCAGTCGGGACTGGGCAGATACGCAGTATTTT
NA	TRBJ1-1	NA	TRBV10-1	CASSERVLEAFF	TGCGCCAGCAGTGAACGAGTCCTTGAAGCTTTCTTT
NA	TRBJ1-6	NA	TRBV14	CASSPGLWNSPLHF	TGTGCCAGCAGCCCGGGACTTTGGAATTCACCCCTCCACTTT
NA	TRBJ2-3	NA	TRBV10-3	CAISDRGEAGTFAGTQYF	TGTGCCATCAGTGACCGGGGGGAAGCGGGGACATTCGCAGGTACGCAGTATTTT
NA	TRBJ2-7	NA	TRBV4-3	CASSQETGYEQYF	TGCGCCAGCAGCCAAGAGACGGGGTACGAGCAGTACTTC
NA	TRBJ2-3	NA	TRBV29-1	CSGFRGALTDTQYF	TGCAGCGGGTTCAGGGGGGCGCTAACAGATACGCAGTATTTT
NA	TRBJ1-6	NA	TRBV3-1/TRBV3-2	CARRSGSYSPLHF	TGTGCCCGACGGAGTGGCTCGTATTCACCCCTCCACTTT
NA	TRBJ2-7	NA	TRBV5-4	CASSLSLSTYEQYF	TGTGCCAGCAGCTTAAGTCTTTCTACCTACGAGCAGTACTTC
NA	TRBJ2-5	NA	TRBV3-1/TRBV3-2	CASSRQRDTQRETQYF	TGTGCCAGCAGCAGACAGCGGGACACCCAGAGGGAGACCCAGTACTTC
NA	TRBJ2-5	NA	TRBV24-1	CATSGRLVETQYF	TGTGCCACCAGTGGCCGACTCGTAGAGACCCAGTACTTC
NA	TRBJ1-2	NA	TRBV19	CASSMGSNYGYTF	TGTGCCAGTAGTATGGGCAGTAACTATGGCTACACCTTC
NA	TRBJ1-1	once	TRBV3-1/TRBV3-2	CASSGYGGSISEAFF	TGTGCCAGCAGCGGATATGGGGGCTCTATCTCTGAAGCTTTCTTT
TRBD1	TRBJ2-2	NA	TRBV7-9	CASSTDRAPLLFF	TGTGCCAGCAGCACCGACAGGGCCCCTCTGCTGTTTTTT